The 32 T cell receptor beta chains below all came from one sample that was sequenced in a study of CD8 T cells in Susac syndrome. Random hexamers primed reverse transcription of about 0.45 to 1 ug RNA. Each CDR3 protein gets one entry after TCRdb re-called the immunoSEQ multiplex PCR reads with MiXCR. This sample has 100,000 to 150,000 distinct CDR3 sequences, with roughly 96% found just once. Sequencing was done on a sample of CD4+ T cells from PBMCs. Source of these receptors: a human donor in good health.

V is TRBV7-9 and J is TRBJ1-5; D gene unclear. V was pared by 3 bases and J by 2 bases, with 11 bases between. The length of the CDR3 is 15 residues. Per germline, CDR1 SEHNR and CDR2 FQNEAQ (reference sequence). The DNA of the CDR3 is TGTGCCAGCAGCTTTGGGAGTTCGGGCAATCAGCCCCAGCATTTT. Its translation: CASSFGSSGNQPQHF. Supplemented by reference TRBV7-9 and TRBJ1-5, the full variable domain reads DTGVSQNPRHKITKRGQNVTFRCDPISEHNRLYWYRQTLGQGPEFLTYFQNEAQLEKSRLLSDRFSAERPKGSFSTLEIQRTEQGDSAMYLCASSFGSSGNQPQHFGDGTRLSIL.

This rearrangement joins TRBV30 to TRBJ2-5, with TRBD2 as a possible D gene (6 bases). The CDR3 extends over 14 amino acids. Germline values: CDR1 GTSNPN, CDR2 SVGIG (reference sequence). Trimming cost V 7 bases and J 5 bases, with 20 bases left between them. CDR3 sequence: CAFERGGPRETQYF. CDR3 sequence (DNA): TGTGCCTTTGAGAGGGGAGGTCCTCGGGAGACCCAGTACTTC.

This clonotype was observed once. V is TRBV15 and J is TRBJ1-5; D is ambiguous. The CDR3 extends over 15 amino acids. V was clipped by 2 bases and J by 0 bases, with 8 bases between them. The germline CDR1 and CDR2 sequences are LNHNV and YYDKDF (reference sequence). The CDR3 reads CATSRLSHSNQPQHF. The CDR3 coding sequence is TGTGCCACCAGCAGACTTTCCCATAGCAATCAGCCCCAGCATTTT.

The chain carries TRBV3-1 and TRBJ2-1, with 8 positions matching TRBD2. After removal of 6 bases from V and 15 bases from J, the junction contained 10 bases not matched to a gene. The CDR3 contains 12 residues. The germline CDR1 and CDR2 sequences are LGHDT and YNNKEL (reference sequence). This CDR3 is CASSLKAGVPFF. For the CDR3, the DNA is TGTGCCAGCAGTTTAAAAGCGGGAGTCCCGTTCTTC.

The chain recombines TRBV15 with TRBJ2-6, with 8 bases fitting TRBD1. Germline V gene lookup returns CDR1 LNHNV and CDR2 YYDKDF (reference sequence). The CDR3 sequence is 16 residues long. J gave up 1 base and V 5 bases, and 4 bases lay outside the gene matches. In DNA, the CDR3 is TGTGCCACCAGCGGGACAGGACTATCTGGGGCCAACGTCCTGACTTTC. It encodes CATSGTGLSGANVLTF. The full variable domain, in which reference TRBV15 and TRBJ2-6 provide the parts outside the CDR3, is DAMVIQNPRYQVTQFGKPVTLSCSQTLNHNVMYWYQQKSSQAPKLLFHYYDKDFNNEADTPDNFQSRRPNTSFCFLDIRSPGLGDTAMYLCATSGTGLSGANVLTFGAGSRLTVL.

The DNA for the CDR3 is TGTGCCAGCAGCGCAGACAGGGGACAAGAGACCCAGTACTTC. Translated, it gives CASSADRGQETQYF. This chain links TRBV2 with TRBJ2-5; 8 bases fit TRBD1. Germline V lookup: CDR1 SNHLY, CDR2 FYNNEI. The CDR3 runs 14 residues. J was trimmed by 2 bases and V by 6 bases; bases with no gene match: 5.

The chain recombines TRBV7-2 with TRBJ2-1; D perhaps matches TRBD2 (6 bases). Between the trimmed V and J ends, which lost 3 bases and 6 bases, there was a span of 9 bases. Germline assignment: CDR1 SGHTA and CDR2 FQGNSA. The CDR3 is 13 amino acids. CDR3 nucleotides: TGTGCCAGCAGCTTGGTGGGGGGCAATGAGCAGTTCTTC. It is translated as CASSLVGGNEQFF.

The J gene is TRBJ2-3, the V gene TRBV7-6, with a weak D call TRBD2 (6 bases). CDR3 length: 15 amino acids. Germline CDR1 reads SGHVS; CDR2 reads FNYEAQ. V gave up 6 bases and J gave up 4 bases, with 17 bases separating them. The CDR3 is CASSRREISPDTQYF. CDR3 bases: TGTGCCAGCAGTCGTCGGGAGATTAGTCCAGATACGCAGTATTTT.

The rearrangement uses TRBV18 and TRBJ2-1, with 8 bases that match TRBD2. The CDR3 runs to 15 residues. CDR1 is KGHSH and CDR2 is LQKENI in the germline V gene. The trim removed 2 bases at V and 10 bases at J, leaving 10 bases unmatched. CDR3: CASSPSQREYEEQFF. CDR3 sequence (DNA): TGTGCCAGCTCACCATCCCAGCGGGAGTATGAGGAGCAGTTCTTC.

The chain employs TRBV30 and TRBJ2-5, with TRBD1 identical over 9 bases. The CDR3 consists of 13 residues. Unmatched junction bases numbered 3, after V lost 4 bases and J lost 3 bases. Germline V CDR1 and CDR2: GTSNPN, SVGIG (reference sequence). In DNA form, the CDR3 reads TGTGCCTGGACGGGACAGGGTAAAGAGACCCAGTACTTC. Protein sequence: CAWTGQGKETQYF. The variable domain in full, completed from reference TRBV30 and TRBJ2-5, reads SQTIHQWPATLVQPVGSPLSLECTVEGTSNPNLYWYRQAAGRGLQLLFYSVGIGQISSEVPQNLSASRPQDRQFILSSKKLLLSDSGFYLCAWTGQGKETQYFGPGTRLLVL.

In DNA form, the CDR3 reads TGCGCCAGCAGTCAGCGCATTAGGGGACATTCTGGAAACACCATATATTTT. This encodes CASSQRIRGHSGNTIYF. The V call is TRBV23-1, the J call TRBJ1-3; D might be TRBD1 (6 bases). TRBV23-1 is flagged as an ORF with uncertain function. V was clipped by 3 bases and J by 1 base, with 16 bases between them. The CDR3 sequence is 17 residues long.

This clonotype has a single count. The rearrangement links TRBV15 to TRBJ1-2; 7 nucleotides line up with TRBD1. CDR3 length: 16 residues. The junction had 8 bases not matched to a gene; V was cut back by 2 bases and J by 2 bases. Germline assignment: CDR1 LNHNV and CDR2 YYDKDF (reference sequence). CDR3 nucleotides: TGTGCCACCAGCAGATACCCTCTGACAGGGAACTATGGCTACACCTTC. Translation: CATSRYPLTGNYGYTF.

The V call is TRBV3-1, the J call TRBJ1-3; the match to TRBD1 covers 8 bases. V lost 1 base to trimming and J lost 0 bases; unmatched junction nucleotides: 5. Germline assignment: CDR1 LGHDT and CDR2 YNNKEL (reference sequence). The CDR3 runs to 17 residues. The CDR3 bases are TGTGCCAGCAGCCAAGTGACAGGGGTCCCCTCTGGAAACACCATATATTTT. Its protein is CASSQVTGVPSGNTIYF. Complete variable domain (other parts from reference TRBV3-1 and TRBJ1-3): DTAVSQTPKYLVTQMGNDKSIKCEQNLGHDTMYWYKQDSKKFLKIMFSYNNKELIINETVPNRFSPKSPDKAHLNLHINSLELGDSAVYFCASSQVTGVPSGNTIYFGEGSWLTVV.

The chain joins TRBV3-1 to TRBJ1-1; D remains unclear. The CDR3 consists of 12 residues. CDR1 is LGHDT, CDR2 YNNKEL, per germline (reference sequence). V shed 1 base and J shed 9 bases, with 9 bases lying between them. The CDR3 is CASSQANRKAFF. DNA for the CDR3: TGTGCCAGCAGCCAAGCTAATAGGAAAGCTTTCTTT. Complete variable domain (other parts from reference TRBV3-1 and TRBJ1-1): DTAVSQTPKYLVTQMGNDKSIKCEQNLGHDTMYWYKQDSKKFLKIMFSYNNKELIINETVPNRFSPKSPDKAHLNLHINSLELGDSAVYFCASSQANRKAFFGQGTRLTVV.

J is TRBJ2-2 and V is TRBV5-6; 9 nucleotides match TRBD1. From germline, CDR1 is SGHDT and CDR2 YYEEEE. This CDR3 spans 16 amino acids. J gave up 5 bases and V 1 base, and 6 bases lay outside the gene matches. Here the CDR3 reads CASSLHGTGFTGELFF. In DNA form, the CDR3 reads TGTGCCAGCAGCTTGCACGGGACAGGGTTTACCGGGGAGCTGTTTTTT.

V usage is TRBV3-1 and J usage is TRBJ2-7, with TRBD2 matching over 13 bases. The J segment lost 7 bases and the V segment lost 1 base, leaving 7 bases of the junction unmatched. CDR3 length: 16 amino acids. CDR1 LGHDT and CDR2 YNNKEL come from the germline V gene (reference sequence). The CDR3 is CASSQAGTSGTGEQYF. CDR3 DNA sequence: TGTGCCAGCAGCCAAGCCGGGACTAGCGGGACGGGAGAGCAGTACTTC.

The CDR3 is CSARVGNRRDDEQYF. CDR3 DNA sequence: TGCAGTGCTAGAGTGGGTAATCGGCGGGATGACGAGCAGTACTTC. The chain has TRBV20-1 and TRBJ2-7; tentatively, D is TRBD2 (6 bases). The germline CDR1 and CDR2 sequences are DFQATT and SNEGSKA (reference sequence). V lost 1 base and J 5 bases, leaving 18 bases between the germline ends. The CDR3 sequence is 15 residues long.

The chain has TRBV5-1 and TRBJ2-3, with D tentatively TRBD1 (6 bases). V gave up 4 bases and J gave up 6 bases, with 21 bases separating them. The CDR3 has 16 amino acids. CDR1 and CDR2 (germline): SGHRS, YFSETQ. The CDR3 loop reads CASSGDPTGWFDTQYF. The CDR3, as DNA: TGCGCCAGCAGCGGCGATCCCACAGGGTGGTTCGATACGCAGTATTTT.

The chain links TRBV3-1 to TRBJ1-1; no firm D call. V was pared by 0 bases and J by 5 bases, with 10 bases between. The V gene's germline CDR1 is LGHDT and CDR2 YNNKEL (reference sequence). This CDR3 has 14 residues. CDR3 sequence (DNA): TGTGCCAGCAGCCAAGAGTCTGGGCGGACTGAAGCTTTCTTT. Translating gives CASSQESGRTEAFF.

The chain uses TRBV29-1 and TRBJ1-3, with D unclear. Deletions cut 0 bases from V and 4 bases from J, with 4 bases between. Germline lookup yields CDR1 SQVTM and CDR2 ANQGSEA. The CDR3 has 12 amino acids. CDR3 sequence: CSVEEGGNTIYF. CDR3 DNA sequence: TGCAGCGTTGAAGAGGGAGGAAACACCATATATTTT.

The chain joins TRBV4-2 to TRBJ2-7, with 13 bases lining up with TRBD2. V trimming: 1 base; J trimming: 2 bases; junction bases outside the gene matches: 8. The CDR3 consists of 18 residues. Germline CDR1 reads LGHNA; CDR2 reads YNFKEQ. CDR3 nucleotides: TGTGCCAGCAGCCAAGCAGGGTGGACTAGCGGGAGTACCTACGAGCAGTACTTC. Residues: CASSQAGWTSGSTYEQYF.

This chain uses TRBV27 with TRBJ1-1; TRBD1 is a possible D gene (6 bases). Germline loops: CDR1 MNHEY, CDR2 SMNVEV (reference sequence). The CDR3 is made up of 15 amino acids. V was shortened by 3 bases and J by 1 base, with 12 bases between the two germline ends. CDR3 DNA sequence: TGTGCCAGCAGTTTGAGCGGGGGCACGAACACTGAAGCTTTCTTT. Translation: CASSLSGGTNTEAFF.

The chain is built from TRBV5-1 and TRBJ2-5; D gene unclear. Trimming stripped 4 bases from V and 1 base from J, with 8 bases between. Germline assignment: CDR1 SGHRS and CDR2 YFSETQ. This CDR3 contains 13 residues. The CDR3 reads CASSIQTQETQYF. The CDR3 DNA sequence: TGCGCCAGCAGCATCCAGACCCAAGAGACCCAGTACTTC.

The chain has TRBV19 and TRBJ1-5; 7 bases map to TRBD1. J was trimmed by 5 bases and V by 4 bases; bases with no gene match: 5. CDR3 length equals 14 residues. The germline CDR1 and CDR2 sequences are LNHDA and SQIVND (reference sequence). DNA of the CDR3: TGTGCCAGTAGTAGGGACAGCGTATATCAGCCCCAGCATTTT. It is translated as CASSRDSVYQPQHF.

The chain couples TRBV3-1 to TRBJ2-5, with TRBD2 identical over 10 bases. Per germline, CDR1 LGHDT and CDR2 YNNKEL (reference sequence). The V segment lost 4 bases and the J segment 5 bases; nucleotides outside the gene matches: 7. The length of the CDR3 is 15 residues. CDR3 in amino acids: CASSRSGRAGETQYF. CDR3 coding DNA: TGTGCCAGCAGCCGGAGCGGGAGGGCCGGGGAGACCCAGTACTTC.

The CDR3 sequence is CASSLRTSYEQYF. CDR3 in DNA: TGTGCCAGCAGCTTAAGGACGTCCTACGAGCAGTACTTC. V usage is TRBV13 and J usage is TRBJ2-7; D not certain. The CDR3 length is 13 residues. V dropped 2 bases and J dropped 1 base, with 6 bases sitting between them. Germline CDR1 reads PRHDT; CDR2 reads FYEKMQ (reference sequence).

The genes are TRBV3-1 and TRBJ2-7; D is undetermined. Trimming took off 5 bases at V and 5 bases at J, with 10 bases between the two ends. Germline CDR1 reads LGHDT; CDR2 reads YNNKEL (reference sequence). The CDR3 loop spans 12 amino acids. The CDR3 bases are TGTGCCAGCAGCTCTTCTGGCGACGAGCAGTACTTC. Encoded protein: CASSSSGDEQYF.

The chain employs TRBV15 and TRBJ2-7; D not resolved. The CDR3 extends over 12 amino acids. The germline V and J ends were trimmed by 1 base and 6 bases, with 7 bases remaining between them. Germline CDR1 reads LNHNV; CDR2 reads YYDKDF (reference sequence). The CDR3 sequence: CATSRVGREQYF. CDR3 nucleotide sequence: TGTGCCACCAGCAGAGTGGGTCGCGAGCAGTACTTC.

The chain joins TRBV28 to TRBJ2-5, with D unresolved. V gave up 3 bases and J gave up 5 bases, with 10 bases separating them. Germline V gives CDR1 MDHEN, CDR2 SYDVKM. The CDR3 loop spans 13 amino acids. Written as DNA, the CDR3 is TGTGCCAGCAGTTTGGTGGGGTCGGAGACCCAGTACTTC. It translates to CASSLVGSETQYF.

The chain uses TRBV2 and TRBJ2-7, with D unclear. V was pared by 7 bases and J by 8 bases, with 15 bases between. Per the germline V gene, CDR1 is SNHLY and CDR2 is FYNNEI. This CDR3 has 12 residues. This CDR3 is CASTYRKEKQYF. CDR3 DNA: TGTGCCAGCACTTACAGAAAAGAGAAGCAGTACTTC.

This CDR3 is CSVGVQANPTSQHF. DNA for the CDR3: TGCAGCGTTGGGGTACAGGCCAACCCCACGTCCCAGCATTTT. This chain links TRBV29-1 with TRBJ1-5; weak D call: TRBD1 (5 bases). Deletions cut 4 bases from V and 11 bases from J, with 21 bases between. The CDR3 totals 14 residues. Germline V gives CDR1 SQVTM, CDR2 ANQGSEA.

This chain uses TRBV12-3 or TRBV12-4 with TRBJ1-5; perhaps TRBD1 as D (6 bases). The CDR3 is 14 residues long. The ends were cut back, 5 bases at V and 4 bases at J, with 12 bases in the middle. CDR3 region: CASSQRTANQPQHF. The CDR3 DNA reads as TGTGCCAGCAGTCAACGGACAGCGAATCAGCCCCAGCATTTT.